The T cell receptor beta chain under discussion was sequenced for a study of T cells after yellow fever vaccination. This clonotype was seen repeatedly, ten times or more. Each CDR3 protein gets one entry after TCRdb re-called the 5' RACE reads with MiXCR. The table shows some 400,000 distinct CDR3 sequences, with roughly 6.2% occurring only once. V dropped 7 bases and J dropped 0 bases, with 11 bases sitting between them. CDR1 MDHEN and CDR2 SYDVKM come from the germline V gene. CDR3 length equals 14 residues. The source material was PBMCs, sampled 5 days after the yellow fever booster vaccination. The origin of this receptor is a man aged 25-45 years who received the YFV17D yellow fever vaccine. The chain links TRBV28 to TRBJ2-3, with D uncertain. CDR3 residues: CASNLVASTDTQYF. DNA for the CDR3: TGTGCCAGCAACCTAGTCGCTAGCACAGATACGCAGTATTTT.